The entry that follows covers one T cell receptor (beta chain) sequence. The data belong to a study of response to subunit inactivated influenza vaccine. TCRdb called the RT-PCR reads again in MiXCR, with one record for every CDR3 protein. The table has about 530,000 distinct CDR3 sequences, 10% to 15% seen once. Germline lookup yields CDR1 SGHAT and CDR2 FQNNGV. V gave up 5 bases and J gave up 5 bases, with 16 bases separating them. The CDR3 covers 15 residues. This sequence originates from a man aged 50-59 years who received an inactivated influenza vaccine. J is TRBJ2-1 and V is TRBV11-2; TRBD2 might be the D (5 bases). Here the sequenced sample was PBMCs from blood, taken on the day of vaccination. This CDR3 is CASSPVRGSHNEQFF. In DNA form, the CDR3 reads TGTGCCAGCAGCCCAGTACGGGGAAGCCACAATGAGCAGTTCTTC.